A single sample gave rise to the 25 T cell receptor beta chains below, sequenced in a study of cytomegalovirus exposure and HLA in healthy donors. The primer mix had 60 Vbeta and 13 Jbeta primers. Method: immunoSEQ multiplex PCR; TCRdb's copy keeps in-frame clones and lacks some. The sample gives roughly 120,000 clones, around three quarters of which show up once; around 4.8% is in the top ten. The sample comprised PBMCs. The receptors come from a man aged 30 to 45 in good health and CMV-seropositive.

This chain connects TRBV2 to TRBJ2-3, with a possible D match to TRBD1 (7 bases). This CDR3 region has 16 residues. Germline V gene sequence: CDR1 SNHLY, CDR2 FYNNEI. Trimming removed 7 bases from V and 1 base from J, with 18 bases in between. CDR3 sequence (DNA): TGTGCCAGCACCCCGAGGAGGGGGCCCGGCACAGATACGCAGTATTTT. Protein product: CASTPRRGPGTDTQYF. The full variable domain, with the rest looked up from reference TRBV2 and TRBJ2-3, is EPEVTQTPSHQVTQMGQEVILRCVPISNHLYFYWYRQILGQKVEFLVSFYNNEISEKSEIFDDQFSVERPDGSNFTLKIRSTKLEDSAMYFCASTPRRGPGTDTQYFGPGTRLTVL.

The chain joins TRBV14 to TRBJ2-7; 7 bases fit TRBD1. Germline V CDR1 and CDR2: SGHDN, FVKESK. CDR3 size: 14 residues. The junction had 5 bases not matched to a gene; V was cut back by 3 bases and J by 3 bases. The CDR3 sequence is CASSQQGDGYEQYF. CDR3 DNA: TGTGCCAGCAGCCAGCAGGGGGACGGCTACGAGCAGTACTTC. The full variable domain, completed using reference TRBV14 and TRBJ2-7, is EAGVTQFPSHSVIEKGQTVTLRCDPISGHDNLYWYRRVMGKEIKFLLHFVKESKQDESGMPNNRFLAERTGGTYSTLKVQPAELEDSGVYFCASSQQGDGYEQYFGPGTRLTVT.

The chain has TRBV18 and TRBJ2-1, with TRBD1 matching over 9 bases. The CDR3 covers 14 residues. With 4 bases clipped from V and 7 bases from J, the junction kept 5 bases outside the gene matches. Germline CDR1 and CDR2: KGHSH and LQKENI. The CDR3 region is CASSLGQGINEQFF. The CDR3 region has the DNA TGTGCCAGCTCACTGGGACAGGGAATAAATGAGCAGTTCTTC.

This clone was detected a few times. The V gene is TRBV9, the J gene TRBJ2-3; D unresolved. The CDR3 sequence is 13 residues long. Germline lookup yields CDR1 SGDLS and CDR2 YYNGEE. V was cut by 0 bases and J by 5 bases, with 7 bases left in between. The CDR3 sequence is CASSVGAGDTQYF. The CDR3 DNA is TGTGCCAGCAGCGTAGGCGCCGGAGATACGCAGTATTTT.

The chain links TRBV5-4 to TRBJ2-5; tentative D call: TRBD1 (5 bases). The ends were cut back, 3 bases at V and 2 bases at J, with 11 bases in the middle. This CDR3 region has 14 residues. Germline loops: CDR1 SGHNT, CDR2 YYREEE (reference sequence). This CDR3 is CASSSMTVQETQYF. The CDR3 bases are TGTGCCAGCAGCTCTATGACAGTACAAGAGACCCAGTACTTC.

This clone was observed at least ten times. The gene calls are TRBV19 and TRBJ2-7, with unresolved D. In germline, CDR1 is LNHDA, CDR2 SQIVND (reference sequence). There are 15 residues in the CDR3. Between the trimmed V and J ends, which lost 0 bases and 0 bases, there was a span of 9 bases. The CDR3 spells CASSIEYGFSYEQYF. In DNA, the CDR3 is TGTGCCAGTAGTATAGAATACGGGTTCTCCTACGAGCAGTACTTC.

This chain links TRBV2 with TRBJ1-2; 8 bases are shared with TRBD1. Trimming at V came to 5 bases and at J to 7 bases, leaving 3 bases not matched to a gene. Germline lookup yields CDR1 SNHLY and CDR2 FYNNEI. The CDR3 has 12 amino acids. In nucleotides, the CDR3 is TGTGCCAGCAGTTTCAGGGGGCCTGGCTACACCTTC. This codes for CASSFRGPGYTF.

This chain links TRBV14 with TRBJ2-7; tentative D call: TRBD1 (6 bases). The germline CDR1 and CDR2 sequences are SGHDN and FVKESK. The CDR3 totals 14 residues. The ends were cut back, 3 bases at V and 4 bases at J, with 13 bases in the middle. The CDR3 here is CASSQYRAGYEQYF. The CDR3, as DNA: TGTGCCAGCAGCCAGTACAGGGCGGGTTACGAGCAGTACTTC.

V gene TRBV14 combines with J gene TRBJ1-1, with unresolved D. Looked up from germline, CDR1 is SGHDN and CDR2 is FVKESK. This CDR3 has 14 residues. Trimming shortened V by 0 bases and J by 6 bases, and 11 bases separated the two germline ends. CDR3 DNA: TGTGCCAGCAGCCAAGATGGCTGGAGGGCTGAAGCTTTCTTT. This translates into CASSQDGWRAEAFF.

The DNA for the CDR3 is TGTGCCAGCATCCAGCGTCCGGAGATGAACACTGAAGCTTTCTTT. Its protein product is CASIQRPEMNTEAFF. V usage is TRBV21-1 and J usage is TRBJ1-1. TRBV21-1 is recorded as a pseudogene. The CDR3 has 15 residues.

The genes are TRBV6-1 and TRBJ2-3, with D possibly TRBD1 on 5 matching bases. The CDR3 totals 13 residues. V was trimmed by 1 base and J by 6 bases, leaving 8 bases between them. Looked up from germline, CDR1 is MNHNS and CDR2 is SASEGT. CDR3 nucleotides: TGTGCCAGCAGTGAAGAGCAGGGTGATACGCAGTATTTT. It codes for CASSEEQGDTQYF.

This clone was observed a handful of times. The gene calls are TRBV5-1 and TRBJ1-1; 7 positions match TRBD1. Losses at the gene ends were 5 bases for V and 4 bases for J; bases not matched to a gene: 8. The germline V gene encodes CDR1 SGHRS and CDR2 YFSETQ. This CDR3 region has 14 residues. CDR3 in amino acids: CASSLTGAVTEAFF. For the CDR3, the DNA is TGCGCCAGCAGTTTAACAGGGGCTGTCACTGAAGCTTTCTTT.

The chain employs TRBV19 and TRBJ1-4, with D tentatively TRBD1 (5 bases). This CDR3 has 14 residues. V was cut by 0 bases and J by 8 bases, with 10 bases left in between. Per the germline V gene, CDR1 is LNHDA and CDR2 is SQIVND (reference sequence). As DNA, the CDR3 is TGTGCCAGTAGTATAGACAGGGCGCGGGAAAAACTGTTTTTT. Amino acids: CASSIDRAREKLFF.

This rearrangement joins TRBV20-1 to TRBJ2-7; D may be TRBD1 (6 bases). The germline V gene encodes CDR1 DFQATT and CDR2 SNEGSKA (reference sequence). The CDR3 extends over 11 amino acids. Trimming shortened V by 4 bases and J by 6 bases, and 10 bases separated the two germline ends. In DNA form, the CDR3 reads TGCAGTGCTACCTTAGGGGGCGAGCAGTACTTC. Encoded protein: CSATLGGEQYF.

This chain's CDR3 is CASGSRHWVGDSPLHF. The CDR3 nucleotides are TGTGCTAGTGGCAGCCGACACTGGGTCGGTGATTCACCCCTCCACTTT. The V and J genes are TRBV12-5 and TRBJ1-6; D is unclear. V was pared by 6 bases and J by 8 bases, with 20 bases between. CDR1 is LGHNT and CDR2 is FRNRAP in the germline V gene. The CDR3 consists of 16 residues.

Only a few counts were recorded for this clone. This chain links TRBV29-1 with TRBJ2-7; D might be TRBD2 (7 bases). CDR1 is SQVTM, CDR2 ANQGSEA, per germline. V was cut by 6 bases and J by 6 bases, with 21 bases left in between. The CDR3 is made up of 14 amino acids. The CDR3 loop reads CSVTRGASQGEQYF. Written as DNA, the CDR3 is TGCAGCGTCACTCGGGGGGCCAGCCAAGGCGAGCAGTACTTC.

CDR3: CASSIAGVNSPLHF. CDR3 nucleotide sequence: TGTGCCAGTAGTATAGCCGGGGTGAATTCACCCCTCCACTTT. The rearrangement joins TRBV19 to TRBJ1-6; D gene ambiguous. The ends were cut back, 1 base at V and 7 bases at J, with 8 bases in the middle. CDR3 length: 14 amino acids. From germline, CDR1 is LNHDA and CDR2 SQIVND (reference sequence). The full variable domain, in which reference TRBV19 and TRBJ1-6 provide the parts outside the CDR3, is DGGITQSPKYLFRKEGQNVTLSCEQNLNHDAMYWYRQDPGQGLRLIYYSQIVNDFQKGDIAEGYSVSREKKESFPLTVTSAQKNPTAFYLCASSIAGVNSPLHFGNGTRLTVT.

The CDR3 is CASSERGPINQPQHF. Here the CDR3 DNA reads TGTGCCAGCAGTGAAAGGGGGCCCATAAATCAGCCCCAGCATTTT. The rearrangement joins TRBV6-1 to TRBJ1-5; 7 bases fit TRBD1. The CDR3 loop spans 15 amino acids. V gave up 2 bases and J gave up 4 bases; unmatched junction bases: 5. Germline loops: CDR1 MNHNS, CDR2 SASEGT.

The gene calls are TRBV9 and TRBJ1-3; 9 bases are shared with TRBD1. The CDR3 is 15 residues long. J was trimmed by 3 bases and V by 0 bases; bases with no gene match: 1. Germline CDR1 reads SGDLS; CDR2 reads YYNGEE. The CDR3 loop reads CASSVGDRVGNTIYF. CDR3 in DNA: TGTGCCAGCAGCGTAGGGGACAGGGTTGGAAACACCATATATTTT.

The rearrangement uses TRBV4-3 and TRBJ2-7, with 7 bases identical to TRBD1. The J segment lost 6 bases and the V segment lost 2 bases, leaving 10 bases of the junction unmatched. This CDR3 is 15 amino acids long. The germline gives CDR1 LGHNA, CDR2 YSLEER. The CDR3 is CASSQKGAYSGEQYF. The DNA of the CDR3 is TGCGCCAGCAGCCAAAAGGGGGCCTATTCCGGCGAGCAGTACTTC.

This sequence joins TRBV7-9 and TRBJ1-1; the match to TRBD1 covers 7 bases. V was pared by 0 bases and J by 12 bases, with 4 bases of the junction left unmatched. The CDR3 runs 12 residues. Per germline, CDR1 SEHNR and CDR2 FQNEAQ (reference sequence). The DNA for the CDR3 is TGTGCCAGCAGCTTAGCGGCAGGGGGAACTTTCTTT. Translating gives CASSLAAGGTFF.

V gene TRBV28 combines with J gene TRBJ1-2; 7 nucleotides agree with TRBD1. The CDR3 is made up of 13 amino acids. The V gene end was trimmed by 4 bases and the J gene end by 4 bases; junction bases not matched to a gene: 3. The germline CDR1 and CDR2 sequences are MDHEN and SYDVKM. DNA for the CDR3: TGTGCCAGCAGTTGGCAGGGGGGCTATGGCTACACCTTC. It translates to CASSWQGGYGYTF.

The chain couples TRBV10-1 to TRBJ1-5; D possibly corresponds to TRBD1 (5 bases). The germline V gene has CDR1 WNHNN and CDR2 SYGVQD (reference sequence). The CDR3 is 13 residues long. V lost 6 bases and J 4 bases, leaving 10 bases between the germline ends. In DNA form, the CDR3 reads TGCGCCAGCAGCCAGGGTCGGAATCAGCCCCAGCATTTT. Its protein product is CASSQGRNQPQHF.

Comment on this clone: Sequence at one end of the junction differs from germline and may be a read error. The chain is built from TRBV4-3 and TRBJ1-2, with TRBD1 as a possible D gene (5 bases). The CDR3 contains 13 residues. The germline V gene encodes CDR1 LGHNA and CDR2 YSLEER. The CDR3 DNA reads as TGCGCCAGCAGCGAGGGGCGCGGGGATGGCTACCCCTTC. This encodes CASSEGRGDGYPF.

The V call is TRBV7-2, the J call TRBJ1-6; the D gene is possibly TRBD1 (5 bases). Germline V CDR1 and CDR2: SGHTA, FQGNSA. V was trimmed by 5 bases and J by 1 base, leaving 15 bases between them. This CDR3 spans 17 amino acids. The CDR3 spells CASSPQGGRSYNSPLHF. Written as DNA, the CDR3 is TGTGCCAGCAGCCCTCAGGGAGGACGTTCCTATAATTCACCCCTCCACTTT.